This entry concerns a single TCR beta chain. No antigen is known for it. These data are taken from a study of cytomegalovirus exposure and HLA in healthy donors. Study-level points and caveats: Further analysis was carried out later, and it showed several of the most significant clusters appearing linked to common viral pathogens. Most TCR beta V segments were productive about 87% or about 30% of the time in an earlier analysis.

Both 60 Vbeta primers and 13 Jbeta primers went into the PCR. Data came from immunoSEQ multiplex PCR; TCRdb stores just in-frame clones and leaves some out. The sample gives 150,000 to 200,000 clones, roughly four fifths of which show up once; 4.1% is in the top ten. The germline V gene encodes CDR1 SGHVS and CDR2 FNYEAQ. The CDR3 covers 16 residues. Trimming took off 5 bases at V and 2 bases at J, with 18 bases between the two ends. V gene TRBV7-6 combines with J gene TRBJ1-2; a weak D match, TRBD1 (5 bases). The sequence derives from a man aged 50 or older in good health and CMV-seropositive. The sequenced material came from PBMCs. The CDR3 protein is CASSAISGQGNYGYTF. Here the CDR3 DNA reads TGTGCCAGCAGCGCCATAAGCGGGCAGGGAAACTATGGCTACACCTTC.